The 18 T cell receptor beta chains listed next were all sequenced from one sample in a study of beta chain features in type 1 diabetes. The study reverse transcribed the entire isolated RNA, so it sequenced expressed TCRB transcripts. Using immunoSEQ multiplex PCR, the repertoire was profiled, and TCRdb retains in-frame clones only, with some absent. The sample contains more than 350,000 clones, about an eighth of which appear only once. Sequencing was done on a sample of naive CD4+ T cells from blood. The receptors derive from a woman aged 18-29 years in good health.

V usage is TRBV2 and J usage is TRBJ2-3; no clear D gene. Trimming took off 8 bases at V and 3 bases at J, with 9 bases between the two ends. CDR1 SNHLY and CDR2 FYNNEI come from the germline V gene. This CDR3 comprises 12 residues. The CDR3 bases are TGTGCCAGCTCTTCGACGACAGATACGCAGTATTTT. The encoded protein is CASSSTTDTQYF.

The CDR3 here is CASSFWQGDNEQFF. CDR3 nucleotide sequence: TGTGCCAGCAGCTTTTGGCAGGGGGACAATGAGCAGTTCTTC. The chain couples TRBV7-3 to TRBJ2-1, with 7 bases fitting TRBD1. This CDR3 spans 14 amino acids. The V and J ends lost 3 bases and 5 bases, in that order; junction bases with no gene match: 4. Germline V gene data show CDR1 as SGHTA and CDR2 as FQGTGA.

CDR3 in amino acids: CASSLAGTIPNEQFF. DNA of the CDR3: TGCGCCAGCAGCCTGGCCGGGACTATCCCCAATGAGCAGTTCTTC. The V gene is TRBV4-3, the J gene TRBJ2-1; 7 bases fit TRBD2. The germline V gene encodes CDR1 LGHNA and CDR2 YSLEER. The V gene end was trimmed by 4 bases and the J gene end by 6 bases; junction bases not matched to a gene: 9. This CDR3 region has 15 residues.

This clone was picked up a small number of times. The genes are TRBV4-2 and TRBJ2-7; D perhaps matches TRBD2 (6 bases). The germline V gene has CDR1 LGHNA and CDR2 YNFKEQ. V lost 1 base and J lost 12, with 22 bases in between. The CDR3 loop spans 15 amino acids. In DNA, the CDR3 is TGTGCCAGCAGCCAAGGGACCGTGTCGGGAGCTCACCGGTACTTC. As protein: CASSQGTVSGAHRYF.

This clone was detected only a few times. This sequence joins TRBV4-1 and TRBJ1-4; the D gene is possibly TRBD1 (6 bases). Per germline, CDR1 MGHRA and CDR2 YSYEKL. The CDR3 totals 15 residues. Trimming removed 1 base at V and 4 bases at J, with 10 bases between. The DNA of the CDR3 is TGCGCCAGCAGCCAAGTTGGGACACGTAATGAAAAACTGTTTTTT. Translating it yields CASSQVGTRNEKLFF.

This chain connects TRBV7-9 to TRBJ2-5, with D uncertain. The CDR3 runs 11 residues. Trimming removed 6 bases at V and 5 bases at J, with 7 bases between. CDR1 and CDR2 (germline): SEHNR, FQNEAQ (reference sequence). Written as DNA, the CDR3 is TGTGCCAGCAGACCCGAGGAGACCCAGTACTTC. This gives the protein CASRPEETQYF.

This chain joins TRBV5-4 and TRBJ1-1, with D tentatively TRBD1 (5 bases). The CDR3 loop spans 15 amino acids. The V end was cut by 2 bases, the J end by 5 bases, with 16 bases between. CDR1 is SGHNT and CDR2 is YYREEE in the germline V gene (reference sequence). CDR3 bases: TGTGCCAGCAGCTTCGGGCAGGGATGGAGGACTGAAGCTTTCTTT. Amino acids: CASSFGQGWRTEAFF.

The rearrangement joins TRBV5-1 to TRBJ1-1; D is uncertain. Looked up from germline, CDR1 is SGHRS and CDR2 is YFSETQ. The CDR3 contains 11 residues. V shed 1 base and J shed 3 bases, with 1 base lying between them. As DNA, the CDR3 is TGCGCCAGCAGCTTGCACACTGAAGCTTTCTTT. This gives the protein CASSLHTEAFF.

CDR3 residues: CATSRDYGGTETQYF. The CDR3 nucleotides read TGTGCCACCAGCAGAGATTACGGCGGCACCGAGACCCAGTACTTC. The chain employs TRBV15 and TRBJ2-5; D is ambiguous. Germline CDR1 is LNHNV and CDR2 is YYDKDF (reference sequence). The CDR3 runs 15 residues. The ends were cut back, 0 bases at V and 5 bases at J, with 13 bases in the middle.

The V gene is TRBV30, the J gene TRBJ2-7; D not certain. The CDR3 consists of 11 residues. Germline V gene lookup returns CDR1 GTSNPN and CDR2 SVGIG (reference sequence). V was trimmed by 8 bases and J by 6 bases, leaving 14 bases between them. In DNA, the CDR3 is TGTGCCAGCAGCTTGGTCTCCGAGCAGTACTTC. Translated, it gives CASSLVSEQYF.

This clone appeared a few times. The chain is built from TRBV28 and TRBJ2-1; 10 positions agree with TRBD1. The trim removed 3 bases at V and 6 bases at J, leaving 5 bases unmatched. CDR1 and CDR2 (germline): MDHEN, SYDVKM. CDR3 length equals 15 residues. The CDR3 DNA follows: TGTGCCAGCAGTTTTGGGACAGGGGCCGTCAATGAGCAGTTCTTC. Its protein is CASSFGTGAVNEQFF.

In its sample, this clone was seen a few times. The gene calls are TRBV7-9 and TRBJ2-3; D unclear. The CDR3 runs to 15 residues. V was trimmed by 3 bases and J by 4 bases, leaving 14 bases between them. CDR1 SEHNR and CDR2 FQNEAQ come from the germline V gene (reference sequence). This chain's CDR3 is CASSLGVIRADTQYF. CDR3 nucleotides: TGTGCCAGCAGCTTGGGCGTCATCCGGGCAGATACGCAGTATTTT.

This clone showed up just a few times. V is TRBV30 and J is TRBJ2-7; maybe TRBD2 (6 bases). Trimming took off 4 bases at V and 4 bases at J, with 14 bases between the two ends. CDR3 length equals 13 residues. CDR1 and CDR2 (germline): GTSNPN, SVGIG (reference sequence). In DNA, the CDR3 is TGTGCCTGGACCCAGGGAGGTTCGTACGAGCAGTACTTC. It translates to CAWTQGGSYEQYF.

This clone was counted between two and nine times. The chain recombines TRBV7-2 with TRBJ2-2; 10 bases agree with TRBD1. CDR3 size: 17 residues. Germline V lookup: CDR1 SGHTA, CDR2 FQGNSA. V lost 5 bases and J lost 2; bases outside the gene matches: 8. The CDR3 spells CASSTGTGAPNTGELFF. The CDR3 region has the DNA TGTGCCAGCAGCACCGGGACAGGGGCGCCAAACACCGGGGAGCTGTTTTTT.

The chain links TRBV7-8 to TRBJ1-2, with D hard to call. The germline CDR1 and CDR2 sequences are SGHVS and FQNEAQ. Trimming left V 8 bases short and J 7 bases short, with 20 bases between. This CDR3 spans 14 amino acids. DNA of the CDR3: TGTGCCAGCTTCACGGAGCGCAACAAAGCTGGCTACACCTTC. Its translation: CASFTERNKAGYTF.

This sequence joins TRBV2 and TRBJ2-1; 8 bases agree with TRBD2. This CDR3 comprises 12 residues. V lost 7 bases to trimming and J lost 8 bases; unmatched junction nucleotides: 4. CDR1 is SNHLY, CDR2 FYNNEI, per germline. The CDR3 DNA reads as TGTGCCAGCAAGGCCGGGAGGGATGAGCAGTTCTTC. Translation: CASKAGRDEQFF.

There are a few counts of this clone. This chain uses TRBV4-1 with TRBJ2-4; TRBD1 aligns across 7 bases. CDR1 is MGHRA, CDR2 YSYEKL, per germline. The CDR3 runs 18 residues. J lost 2 bases, V lost 1 base, and 11 bases had no gene match. The CDR3 sequence: CASSQVKGDSLSKNIQYF. The DNA for the CDR3 is TGCGCCAGCAGCCAAGTCAAGGGGGACAGTCTCTCCAAAAACATTCAGTACTTC.

The sample holds a few counts of this clone. The J gene is TRBJ2-3, the V gene TRBV2, with 15 bases fitting TRBD2. The CDR3 extends over 17 amino acids. Germline V gene lookup returns CDR1 SNHLY and CDR2 FYNNEI. The J segment lost 5 bases and the V segment lost 4 bases, leaving 7 bases of the junction unmatched. As DNA, the CDR3 is TGTGCCAGCAGTGTTGGACTAGCGGGGGGGCCACAAGATACGCAGTATTTT. This encodes CASSVGLAGGPQDTQYF. Supplemented by reference TRBV2 and TRBJ2-3, the full variable domain reads EPEVTQTPSHQVTQMGQEVILRCVPISNHLYFYWYRQILGQKVEFLVSFYNNEISEKSEIFDDQFSVERPDGSNFTLKIRSTKLEDSAMYFCASSVGLAGGPQDTQYFGPGTRLTVL.